The entry that follows covers one T cell receptor (beta chain) sequence. The antigen remains undetermined. At one end, the junction sequence differs from germline, possibly due to a read error. This specimen belongs to a study of T cells in Graves' hyperthyroidism and ophthalmopathy. Study-wide results and limits: Blood also showed most of the thyroid clonotypes that were expanded above 0.001.

Graves' hyperthyroidism qualified as stable when ophthalmopathy did not progress within 18 months. Exclusion followed for patients with uncontrolled infection, other autoimmune disease, pregnancy or lactation. Germline CDR1 is SNHLY and CDR2 is FYNNEI. The CDR3 contains 20 residues. Using RNA transcripts as the source, TCR beta CDR3 regions were amplified. Primed by the HTBI set, a first-round RT-PCR was run on the TCR CDR3. TCRdb itself ran the multiplex PCR reads through MiXCR, one entry per CDR3 protein. The sample carries about 570,000 distinct CDR3 sequences, 14% recorded once. Sequenced sample: blood. This receptor was obtained from a woman between 40 and 55 years old with Graves' hyperthyroidism. V gene TRBV2 combines with J gene TRBJ2-2, with TRBD2 matching 11 bases. In nucleotides, the CDR3 is TGTGCCAGCAGTGAGACCGTCCCGGAACTAGCGGGAGTCGGTACCGGGGAGCTGTTTTTC. Translated, it gives CASSETVPELAGVGTGELFF. Based on the CDR3 plus reference TRBV2 and TRBJ2-2, the full variable domain is EPEVTQTPSHQVTQMGQEVILRCVPISNHLYFYWYRQILGQKVEFLVSFYNNEISEKSEIFDDQFSVERPDGSNFTLKIRSTKLEDSAMYFCASSETVPELAGVGTGELFFGEGSRLTVL.